The 17 T cell receptor beta chains in this list originate from one sample, sequenced in a study of tumor-infiltrating lymphocytes in oesophageal squamous cell carcinoma. TCRdb reanalysed the PCR reads using MiXCR and keeps one entry per CDR3 protein. Of 15,000 to 20,000 distinct CDR3 sequences listed, approximately 40% are singletons. Sequencing used normal esophageal tissue next to the tumor. The receptors here all came from a male donor with esophageal squamous cell carcinoma.

On this clonotype: Likely a read error: the CDR3 ends without its conserved phenylalanine or tryptophan. It is unclear where the CDR3 begins or ends on the DNA, so no DNA is shown, and the CDR3 is as TCRdb lists it. J is TRBJ2-3 and V is TRBV19; the DNA was not compared with TRBD2, the D call given in the table. The CDR3 spans 16 amino acids, including both terminal residues. Germline assignment: CDR1 LNHDA and CDR2 SQIVND (reference sequence). The CDR3 protein is CASSMNGLQNIQYFGP.

A single count supports this clonotype. This chain links TRBV5-6 with TRBJ2-7, with D hard to call. Trimming pared 0 bases from V and 7 bases from J, leaving 17 bases between. Germline CDR1 reads SGHDT; CDR2 reads YYEEEE. There are 15 residues in the CDR3. The CDR3 region is CASSLAWVTRDEQYF. CDR3 DNA: TGTGCCAGCAGCTTGGCCTGGGTAACACGCGATGAGCAGTACTTC.

The chain has TRBV6-6 and TRBJ2-5, with TRBD2 as a possible D gene (7 bases). CDR3 length equals 14 residues. The germline V and J ends were trimmed by 8 bases and 5 bases, with 18 bases remaining between them. CDR1 is MNHNY, CDR2 SVGAGI, per germline (reference sequence). This chain's CDR3 is CASRFGGRSETQYF. As DNA, the CDR3 is TGTGCCAGCCGATTCGGGGGGCGAAGTGAGACCCAGTACTTC.

The chain employs TRBV11-2 and TRBJ2-7; 16 nucleotides align to TRBD2. Germline V gene sequence: CDR1 SGHAT, CDR2 FQNNGV. This CDR3 region has 17 residues. The V gene end was trimmed by 1 base and the J gene end by 7 bases; junction bases not matched to a gene: 7. The CDR3 reads CASSLVGLAGGFNEQYF. The CDR3 coding sequence is TGTGCCAGCAGCTTAGTGGGACTAGCGGGAGGGTTCAATGAGCAGTACTTC.

The chain uses TRBV7-8 and TRBJ2-4; unclear D gene. Matching the DNA end better, TRBJ2-5 makes the J call doubtful. Germline lookup yields CDR1 SGHVS and CDR2 FQNEAQ. The CDR3 extends over 13 amino acids. CDR3 in amino acids: CASSFFVRETQYF. The CDR3 DNA reads TGTGCCAGCAGCTTTTTCGTTAGAGAGACCCAGTACTTC.

Only one count was recorded for this clonotype. The chain recombines TRBV7-3 with TRBJ2-5; D uncertain. The germline V and J ends were trimmed by 5 bases and 11 bases, with 21 bases remaining between them. The CDR3 sequence is 14 residues long. Germline CDR1 is SGHTA and CDR2 is FQGTGA. The CDR3 sequence: CASSPKANGNEQYF. The CDR3, as DNA: TGTGCCAGCAGCCCGAAGGCCAACGGAAATGAGCAGTACTTC.

This chain connects TRBV7-2 to TRBJ2-3; TRBD1 or TRBD2 may be the D gene (10 bases each). V lost 1 base and J 1 base, leaving 21 bases between the germline ends. This CDR3 has 19 residues. Looked up from germline, CDR1 is SGHTA and CDR2 is FQGNSA. The CDR3 spells CASSLVILAGTGGTDTQYF. The CDR3 coding sequence is TGTGCCAGCAGCTTAGTTATACTAGCGGGGACAGGGGGCACAGATACGCAGTATTTT.

The chain carries TRBV12-3 or TRBV12-4 and TRBJ2-1; D is unclear. The end of the DNA aligns better with TRBJ2-3, so the J call may be wrong. There are 11 residues in the CDR3. The CDR3 loop is CASSSWDTQYF. Written as DNA, the CDR3 is TGTGCCAGCAGTTCGTGGGATACGCAGTATTTT.

The gene calls are TRBV7-2 and TRBJ2-4, with 9 bases fitting TRBD2. The ends lost 5 bases at V and 13 bases at J; junction bases unmatched: 15. This CDR3 is 15 amino acids long. Germline values: CDR1 SGHTA, CDR2 FQGNSA. The CDR3 DNA sequence: TGTGCCAGCAGCCCAGCCCCTAGCGGGATGGGTGAGCAGTACTTC. It yields the protein CASSPAPSGMGEQYF.

By share of the sample, this clonotype is medium-sized. The chain combines TRBV7-2 with TRBJ1-2, with a possible D match to TRBD1 (5 bases). CDR3 size: 13 residues. V shed 0 bases and J shed 8 bases, with 10 bases lying between them. The germline V gene encodes CDR1 SGHTA and CDR2 FQGNSA. The CDR3 loop is CASSLARAGGYTF. Here the CDR3 DNA reads TGTGCCAGCAGCTTAGCCAGGGCTGGCGGCTACACCTTC.

This clonotype appeared many times. The genes are TRBV6-1 and TRBJ2-1, with 8 positions matching TRBD1. Germline V gene data show CDR1 as MNHNS and CDR2 as SASEGT. V lost 5 bases and J lost 8; bases outside the gene matches: 8. This CDR3 is built from 14 residues. This CDR3 is CASSRPGQVHEQFF. The DNA of the CDR3 is TGTGCCAGCAGTCGCCCGGGACAGGTCCATGAGCAGTTCTTC.

This clonotype was observed a few times. The chain recombines TRBV28 with TRBJ2-4; the D gene is possibly TRBD1 (5 bases). Near its end, the DNA agrees better with TRBJ2-7, so the J call may be wrong. There are 13 residues in the CDR3. Germline CDR1 MDHEN, CDR2 SYDVKM. CDR3 nucleotide sequence: TGTGCCAGCAGTTTAGACAGTACCTACGAGCAGTACTTC. It specifies CASSLDSTYEQYF.

The rearrangement uses TRBV14 and TRBJ2-6, with D perhaps given as TRBD1 or TRBD2 (5 bases each). The end of the DNA fits TRBJ2-7 better, so the J call may be wrong. The CDR3 is made up of 14 amino acids. In germline, CDR1 is SGHDN, CDR2 FVKESK. The CDR3 loop is CASSLPGRNNEQYF. CDR3 nucleotide sequence: TGTGCCAGCAGCCTACCGGGGCGAAACAATGAGCAGTACTTC.

The gene calls are TRBV24-1 and TRBJ1-2; possibly TRBD1 for D (5 bases). This CDR3 is 11 amino acids long. Trimming cost V 10 bases and J 4 bases, with 9 bases left between them. Germline CDR1 reads KGHDR; CDR2 reads SFDVKD. CDR3 sequence: CATSDSYGYTF. The CDR3 nucleotides read TGTGCCACTTCCGACAGCTATGGCTACACCTTC.

This clonotype appeared a few times. This may come from a read error, since a much larger clone is one base off. The V gene is TRBV6-1, the J gene TRBJ2-1; D assignment may be TRBD1 or TRBD2 (5 bases each). Trimming took off 2 bases at V and 10 bases at J, with 9 bases between the two ends. This CDR3 is built from 12 residues. The germline V gene encodes CDR1 MNHNS and CDR2 SASEGT. The CDR3, as DNA: TGTGCCAGCAGTGAATCTAGGGACGAGCAGTTCTTC. Translated, it gives CASSESRDEQFF.

Concerning this clonotype: The DNA is left out, because the CDR3 cannot be placed on it with certainty; the CDR3 is given as TCRdb lists it. The chain employs TRBV10-1 and TRBJ2-4; the tabulated D call, TRBD2, remains unverified against the DNA. The germline CDR1 and CDR2 sequences are WNHNN and SYGVQD (reference sequence). With termini counted, the CDR3 has 16 amino acids. The CDR3 protein is CASSKGCRELWLHLRF.

This clonotype is labeled medium-sized (0.01 to 0.1%). The genes are TRBV7-8 and TRBJ2-3; 12 positions match TRBD2. In germline, CDR1 is SGHVS, CDR2 FQNEAQ. V lost 5 bases, J lost 4 bases, and 13 bases stayed unmatched. CDR3 length: 18 amino acids. CDR3 sequence reads: CASSPLAGGPEGADTQYF. DNA of the CDR3: TGTGCCAGCAGCCCCCTAGCGGGAGGGCCGGAAGGGGCAGATACGCAGTATTTT.